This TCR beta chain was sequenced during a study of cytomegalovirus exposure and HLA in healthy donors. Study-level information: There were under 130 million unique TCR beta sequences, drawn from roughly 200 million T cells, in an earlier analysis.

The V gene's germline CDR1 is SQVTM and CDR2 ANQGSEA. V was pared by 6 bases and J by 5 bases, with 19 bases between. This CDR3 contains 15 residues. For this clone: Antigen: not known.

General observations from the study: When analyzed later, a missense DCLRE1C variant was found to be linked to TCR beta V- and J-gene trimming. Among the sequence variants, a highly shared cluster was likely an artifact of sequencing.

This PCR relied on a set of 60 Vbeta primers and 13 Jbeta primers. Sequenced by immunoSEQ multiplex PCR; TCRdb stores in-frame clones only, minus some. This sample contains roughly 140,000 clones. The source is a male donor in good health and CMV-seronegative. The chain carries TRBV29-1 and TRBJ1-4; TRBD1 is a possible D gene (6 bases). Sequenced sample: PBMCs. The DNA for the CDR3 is TGCAGCGTCCTTGACCTACAGGGATCAAATGAAAAACTGTTTTTT. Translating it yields CSVLDLQGSNEKLFF.